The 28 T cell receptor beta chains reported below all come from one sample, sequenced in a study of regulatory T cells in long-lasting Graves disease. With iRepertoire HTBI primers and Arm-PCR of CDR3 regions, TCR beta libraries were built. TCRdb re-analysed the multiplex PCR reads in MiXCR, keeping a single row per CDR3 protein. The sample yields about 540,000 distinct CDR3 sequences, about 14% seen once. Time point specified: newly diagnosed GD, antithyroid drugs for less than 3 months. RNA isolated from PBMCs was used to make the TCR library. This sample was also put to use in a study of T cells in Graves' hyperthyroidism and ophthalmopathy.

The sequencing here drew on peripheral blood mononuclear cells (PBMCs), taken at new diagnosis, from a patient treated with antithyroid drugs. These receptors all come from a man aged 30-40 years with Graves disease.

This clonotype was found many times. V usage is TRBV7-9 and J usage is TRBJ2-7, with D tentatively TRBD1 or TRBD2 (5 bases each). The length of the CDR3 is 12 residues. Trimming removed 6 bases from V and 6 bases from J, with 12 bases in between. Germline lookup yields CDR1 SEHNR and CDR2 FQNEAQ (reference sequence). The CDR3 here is CASSSGAPEQYF. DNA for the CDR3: TGTGCCAGCAGTTCCGGGGCCCCCGAGCAGTACTTC.

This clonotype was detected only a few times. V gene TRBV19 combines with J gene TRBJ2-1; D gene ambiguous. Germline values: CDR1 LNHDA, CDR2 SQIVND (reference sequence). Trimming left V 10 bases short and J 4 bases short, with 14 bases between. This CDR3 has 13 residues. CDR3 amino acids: CATTALPYNEQFF. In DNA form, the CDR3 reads TGTGCCACCACGGCCCTCCCATACAATGAGCAGTTCTTC.

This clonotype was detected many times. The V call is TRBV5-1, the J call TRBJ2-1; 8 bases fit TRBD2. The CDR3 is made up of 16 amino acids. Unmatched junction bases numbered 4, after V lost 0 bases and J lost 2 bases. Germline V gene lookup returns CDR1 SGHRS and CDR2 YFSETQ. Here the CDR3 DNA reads TGCGCCAGCAGCTTGGAGAGCGGGAGTCCCTACAATGAGCAGTTCTTC. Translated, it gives CASSLESGSPYNEQFF. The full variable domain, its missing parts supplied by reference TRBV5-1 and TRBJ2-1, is KAGVTQTPRYLIKTRGQQVTLSCSPISGHRSVSWYQQTPGQGLQFLFEYFSETQRNKGNFPGRFSGRQFSNSRSEMNVSTLELGDSALYLCASSLESGSPYNEQFFGPGTRLTVL.

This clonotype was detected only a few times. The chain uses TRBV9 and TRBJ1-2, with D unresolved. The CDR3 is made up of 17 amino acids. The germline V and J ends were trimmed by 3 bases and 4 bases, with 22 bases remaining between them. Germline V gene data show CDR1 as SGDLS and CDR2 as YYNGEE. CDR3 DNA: TGTGCCAGCAGCGACCCAAGTAGGGCAGAATCGGGCTATGGCTACACCTTC. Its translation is CASSDPSRAESGYGYTF.

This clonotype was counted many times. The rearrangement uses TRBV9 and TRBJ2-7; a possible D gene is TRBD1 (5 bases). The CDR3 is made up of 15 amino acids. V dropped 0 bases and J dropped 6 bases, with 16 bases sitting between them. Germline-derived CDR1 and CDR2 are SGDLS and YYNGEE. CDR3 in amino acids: CASSVVSTGIGEQYF. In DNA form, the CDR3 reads TGTGCCAGCAGCGTAGTAAGTACAGGCATTGGCGAGCAGTACTTC.

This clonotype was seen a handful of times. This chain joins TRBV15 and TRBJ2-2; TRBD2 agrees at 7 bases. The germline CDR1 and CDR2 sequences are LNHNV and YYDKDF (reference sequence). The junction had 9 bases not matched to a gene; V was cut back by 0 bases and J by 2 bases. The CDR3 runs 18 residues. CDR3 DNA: TGTGCCACCAGCAGAGATCGGGGTAGCGGGTTAAACACCGGGGAGCTGTTTTTT. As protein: CATSRDRGSGLNTGELFF. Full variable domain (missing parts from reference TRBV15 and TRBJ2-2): DAMVIQNPRYQVTQFGKPVTLSCSQTLNHNVMYWYQQKSSQAPKLLFHYYDKDFNNEADTPDNFQSRRPNTSFCFLDIRSPGLGDTAMYLCATSRDRGSGLNTGELFFGEGSRLTVL.

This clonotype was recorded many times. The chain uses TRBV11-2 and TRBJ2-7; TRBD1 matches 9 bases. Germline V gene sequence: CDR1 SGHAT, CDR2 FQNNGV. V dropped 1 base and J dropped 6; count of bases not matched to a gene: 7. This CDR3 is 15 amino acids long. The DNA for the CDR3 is TGTGCCAGCAGCTTAGGCGGACAGGGGCAAGGCGAGCAGTACTTC. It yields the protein CASSLGGQGQGEQYF.

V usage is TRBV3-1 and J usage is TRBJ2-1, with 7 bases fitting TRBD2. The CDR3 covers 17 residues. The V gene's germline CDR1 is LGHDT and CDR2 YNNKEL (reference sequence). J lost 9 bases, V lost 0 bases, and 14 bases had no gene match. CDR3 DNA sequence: TGTGCCAGCAGCCAAGATGGGGTTCGGGCGGGAGTGGGTGAGCAGTTCTTC. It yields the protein CASSQDGVRAGVGEQFF.

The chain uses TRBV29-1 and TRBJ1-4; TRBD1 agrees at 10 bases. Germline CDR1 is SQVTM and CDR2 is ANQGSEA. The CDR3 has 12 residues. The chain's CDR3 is CTDRGPGEKLFF. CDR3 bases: TGCACCGACAGGGGGCCAGGTGAAAAACTGTTTTTT.

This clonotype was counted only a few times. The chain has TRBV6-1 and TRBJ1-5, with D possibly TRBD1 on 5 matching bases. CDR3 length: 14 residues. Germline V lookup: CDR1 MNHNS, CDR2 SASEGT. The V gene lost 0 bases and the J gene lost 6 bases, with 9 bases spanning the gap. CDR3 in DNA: TGTGCCAGCAGTGAAGCGCGGGGGTCTCAGCCCCAGCATTTT. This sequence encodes CASSEARGSQPQHF.

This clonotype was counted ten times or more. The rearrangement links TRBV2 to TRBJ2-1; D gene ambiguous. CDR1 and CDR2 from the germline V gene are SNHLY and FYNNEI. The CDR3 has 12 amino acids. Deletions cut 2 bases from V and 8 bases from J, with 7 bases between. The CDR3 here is CASSESGDEQFF. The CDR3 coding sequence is TGTGCCAGCAGTGAATCGGGCGATGAGCAGTTCTTC.

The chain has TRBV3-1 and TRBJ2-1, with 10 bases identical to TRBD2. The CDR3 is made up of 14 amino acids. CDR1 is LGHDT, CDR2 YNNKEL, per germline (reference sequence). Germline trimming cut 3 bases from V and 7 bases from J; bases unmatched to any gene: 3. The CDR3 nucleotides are TGTGCCAGCAGCCACCTAGCGGGAGAGAATGAGCAGTTCTTC. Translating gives CASSHLAGENEQFF.

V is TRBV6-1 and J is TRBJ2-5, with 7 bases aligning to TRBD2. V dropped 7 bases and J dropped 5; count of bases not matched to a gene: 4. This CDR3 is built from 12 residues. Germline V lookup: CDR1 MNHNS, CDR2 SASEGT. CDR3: CASKDGRETQYF. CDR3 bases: TGTGCCAGCAAGGACGGGAGGGAGACCCAGTACTTC.

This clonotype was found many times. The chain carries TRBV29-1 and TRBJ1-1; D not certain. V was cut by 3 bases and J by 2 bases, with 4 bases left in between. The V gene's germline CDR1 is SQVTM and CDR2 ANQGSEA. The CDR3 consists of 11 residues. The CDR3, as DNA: TGCAGCGTTGACCACAACACTGAAGCTTTCTTT. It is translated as CSVDHNTEAFF.

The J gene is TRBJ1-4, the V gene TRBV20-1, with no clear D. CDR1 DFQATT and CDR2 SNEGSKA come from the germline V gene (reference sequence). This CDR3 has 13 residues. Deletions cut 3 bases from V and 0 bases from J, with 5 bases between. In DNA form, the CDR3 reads TGCAGTGCTAGCACCGCAACTAATGAAAAACTGTTTTTT. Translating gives CSASTATNEKLFF.

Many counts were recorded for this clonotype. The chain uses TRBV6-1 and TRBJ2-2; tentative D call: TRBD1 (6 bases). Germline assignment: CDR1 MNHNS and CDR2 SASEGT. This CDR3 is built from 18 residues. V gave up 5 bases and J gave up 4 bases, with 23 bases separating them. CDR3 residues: CASSTRLPWTAITGELFF. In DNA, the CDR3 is TGTGCCAGCAGTACCCGACTGCCTTGGACAGCGATCACCGGGGAGCTGTTTTTT.

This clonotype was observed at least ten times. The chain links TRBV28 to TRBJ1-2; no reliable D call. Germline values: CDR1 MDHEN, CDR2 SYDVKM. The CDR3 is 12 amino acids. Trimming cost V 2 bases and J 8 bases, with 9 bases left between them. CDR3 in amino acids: CASSLGQWGYTF. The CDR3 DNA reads TGTGCCAGCAGTTTAGGGCAATGGGGCTACACCTTC.

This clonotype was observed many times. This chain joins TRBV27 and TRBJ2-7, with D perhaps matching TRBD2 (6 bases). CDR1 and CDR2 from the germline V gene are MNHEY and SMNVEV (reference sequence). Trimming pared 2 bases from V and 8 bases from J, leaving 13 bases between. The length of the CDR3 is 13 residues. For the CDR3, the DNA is TGTGCCAGCAGTTTAGGGGGGTCCTATCAGCAGTACTTC. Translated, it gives CASSLGGSYQQYF.

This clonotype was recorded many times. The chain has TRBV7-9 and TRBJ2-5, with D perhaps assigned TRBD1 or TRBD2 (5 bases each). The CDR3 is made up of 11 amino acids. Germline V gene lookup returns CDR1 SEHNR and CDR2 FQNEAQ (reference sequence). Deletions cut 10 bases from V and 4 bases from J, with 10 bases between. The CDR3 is CATGASETQYF. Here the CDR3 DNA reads TGTGCCACCGGGGCCTCAGAGACCCAGTACTTC. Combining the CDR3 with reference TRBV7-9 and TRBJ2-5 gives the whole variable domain DTGVSQNPRHKITKRGQNVTFRCDPISEHNRLYWYRQTLGQGPEFLTYFQNEAQLEKSRLLSDRFSAERPKGSFSTLEIQRTEQGDSAMYLCATGASETQYFGPGTRLLVL.

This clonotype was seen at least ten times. The CDR3 reads CASSYEGLGEAFF. The CDR3 DNA reads as TGTGCCAGCTCATACGAGGGATTGGGTGAAGCTTTCTTT. The rearrangement uses TRBV6-1 and TRBJ1-1; D is uncertain. Looked up from germline, CDR1 is MNHNS and CDR2 is SASEGT. The CDR3 has 13 residues. V gave up 8 bases and J gave up 7 bases, with 17 bases separating them.

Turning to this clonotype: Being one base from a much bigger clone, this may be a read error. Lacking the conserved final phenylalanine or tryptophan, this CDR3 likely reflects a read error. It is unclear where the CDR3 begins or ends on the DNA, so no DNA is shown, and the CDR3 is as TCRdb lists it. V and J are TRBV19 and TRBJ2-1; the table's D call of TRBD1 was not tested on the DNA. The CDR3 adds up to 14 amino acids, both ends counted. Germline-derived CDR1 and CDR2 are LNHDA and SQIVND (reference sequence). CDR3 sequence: CASSILGGTDTQYL.

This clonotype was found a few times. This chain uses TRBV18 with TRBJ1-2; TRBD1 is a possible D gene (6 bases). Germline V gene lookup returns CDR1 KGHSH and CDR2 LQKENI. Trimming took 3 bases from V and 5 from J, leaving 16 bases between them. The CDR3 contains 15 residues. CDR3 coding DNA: TGTGCCAGCTCACCCACGCCGGGACACGGATATGGCTACACCTTC. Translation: CASSPTPGHGYGYTF.

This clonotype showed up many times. The CDR3 nucleotides are TGTGCCAGCAGTACAGCGGGAGTTTTGTACGAGCAGTACTTC. Its protein is CASSTAGVLYEQYF. The rearrangement links TRBV28 to TRBJ2-7, with TRBD2 identical over 8 bases. The CDR3 consists of 14 residues. CDR1 MDHEN and CDR2 SYDVKM come from the germline V gene. After removal of 5 bases from V and 4 bases from J, the junction contained 7 bases not matched to a gene.

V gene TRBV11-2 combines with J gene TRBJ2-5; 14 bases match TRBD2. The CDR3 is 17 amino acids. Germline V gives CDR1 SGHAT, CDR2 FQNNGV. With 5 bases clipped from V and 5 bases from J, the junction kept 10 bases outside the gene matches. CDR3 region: CASSLTSGRAGRETQYF. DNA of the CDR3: TGTGCCAGCAGCCTGACTAGCGGGAGGGCCGGTCGCGAGACCCAGTACTTC.

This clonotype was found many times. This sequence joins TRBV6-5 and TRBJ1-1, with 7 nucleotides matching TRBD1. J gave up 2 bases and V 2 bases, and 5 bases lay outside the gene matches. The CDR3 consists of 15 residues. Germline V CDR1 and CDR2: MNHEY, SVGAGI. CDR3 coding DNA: TGTGCCAGCAGTTACAGGGGGACAGTCAACACTGAAGCTTTCTTT. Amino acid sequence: CASSYRGTVNTEAFF.

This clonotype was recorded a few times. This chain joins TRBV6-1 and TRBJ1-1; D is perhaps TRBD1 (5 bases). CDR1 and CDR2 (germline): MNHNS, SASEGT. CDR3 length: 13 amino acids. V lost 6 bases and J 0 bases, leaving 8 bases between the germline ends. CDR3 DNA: TGTGCCAGCAGGAGGGGTTTGAACACTGAAGCTTTCTTT. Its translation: CASRRGLNTEAFF.

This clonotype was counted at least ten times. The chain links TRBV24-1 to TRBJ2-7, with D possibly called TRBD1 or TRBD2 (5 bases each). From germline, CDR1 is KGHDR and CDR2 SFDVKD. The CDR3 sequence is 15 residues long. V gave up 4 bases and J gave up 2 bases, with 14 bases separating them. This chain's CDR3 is CATSDPGTSTYEQYF. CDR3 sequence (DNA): TGTGCCACCAGTGACCCCGGGACGTCCACCTACGAGCAGTACTTC.

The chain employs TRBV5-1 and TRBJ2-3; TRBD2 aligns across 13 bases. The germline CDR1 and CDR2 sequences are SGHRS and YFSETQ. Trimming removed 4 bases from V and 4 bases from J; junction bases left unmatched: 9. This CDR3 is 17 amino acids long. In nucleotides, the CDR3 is TGCGCCAGCAGCCTAACCGGACTAGCGGGAGCCCCAGATACGCAGTATTTT. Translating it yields CASSLTGLAGAPDTQYF.